The rows below give T cell receptor beta chains drawn from one sample of a study of shared clonotypes between healthy human individuals. Profiling relied on immunoSEQ multiplex PCR, and the TCRdb table lists in-frame clones only, not all of them. Of millions of clones in the sample, approximately 94% were seen once. The sequenced sample consisted of naive CD4+ T cells sorted from blood. The source is a man between 18 and 35 years old in good health. The CDR3 runs from the conserved cysteine through the conserved F or W. A D gene is named only where the DNA matches it firmly. Clone size is not always given. Where it is, it says once, few, many or a class for expanded clones.

.,TRBV27,TRBJ2-7,.,CASSRVWGTYEQYF,TGTGCCAGCAGCCGCGTATGGGGGACCTACGAGCAGTACTTC
.,TRBV11-2,TRBJ2-6,.,CASHGGSFTGANVLTF,TGTGCCAGTCATGGGGGATCCTTTACTGGGGCCAACGTCCTGACTTTC
TRBD1,TRBV18,TRBJ1-5,.,CASSPDRGPDQPQHF,TGTGCCAGCTCACCAGACAGGGGGCCGGATCAGCCCCAGCATTTT
.,TRBV28,TRBJ1-4,.,CASSSPSGGEKLFF,TGTGCCAGCAGTTCTCCCTCGGGGGGCGAAAAACTGTTTTTT
.,TRBV5-1,TRBJ2-3,.,CASSLSKLTDTQYF,TGCGCCAGCAGCTTGTCGAAGCTCACAGATACGCAGTATTTT
.,TRBV4-1,TRBJ2-7,.,CASSHRSAEQYF,TGCGCCAGCAGCCATCGTTCGGCCGAGCAGTACTTC
.,TRBV7-2,TRBJ2-3,.,CASSFGSDTQYF,TGTGCCAGCAGCTTTGGATCAGATACGCAGTATTTT
.,TRBV5-6,TRBJ1-1,.,CASSLRGLNTEAFF,TGTGCCAGCAGCTTGAGAGGGCTGAATACTGAAGCTTTCTTT
.,TRBV27,TRBJ2-5,.,CASSLYSGQETQYF,TGTGCCAGCAGTTTATACTCAGGCCAAGAGACCCAGTACTTC
.,TRBV6-5,TRBJ2-7,.,CASSYGRGRAEQYF,TGTGCCAGCAGTTACGGACGCGGGCGAGCCGAGCAGTACTTC
TRBD2,TRBV6-4,TRBJ2-3,.,CASSDVSGRSTDTQYF,TGTGCCAGCAGTGACGTTAGCGGGAGAAGCACAGATACGCAGTATTTT
.,TRBV6-7,TRBJ2-2,.,CASSKGGGTGELFF,TGTGCCAGCAGTAAGGGAGGCGGCACCGGGGAGCTGTTTTTT
TRBD1,TRBV5-4,TRBJ2-7,.,CASSLRQGDPYEQYF,TGTGCCAGCAGCTTACGACAGGGGGACCCCTACGAGCAGTACTTC
.,TRBV30,TRBJ1-4,once,CAGARTTTNEKLFF,TGTGCCGGGGCCCGGACCACAACTAATGAAAAACTGTTTTTT
TRBD2,TRBV6-1,TRBJ2-7,once,CASSATIAGEYNEQYF,TGTGCCAGCAGTGCTACTATAGCGGGAGAGTACAACGAGCAGTACTTC
TRBD1,TRBV7-9,TRBJ1-1,few,CASSPGQLMNTEAFF,TGTGCCAGCAGCCCGGGACAGTTGATGAACACTGAAGCTTTCTTT
.,TRBV10-3,TRBJ2-7,.,CAIRNGTPDLYEQYF,TGTGCCATCAGGAACGGGACACCCGACCTCTACGAGCAGTACTTC
TRBD2,TRBV5-1,TRBJ2-5,.,CASSLVTGGETQYF,TGCGCCAGCAGCTTGGTAACGGGAGGTGAGACCCAGTACTTC
TRBD1,TRBV10-3,TRBJ2-5,.,CAIGRQGAGETQYF,TGTGCCATCGGCCGACAGGGGGCGGGGGAGACCCAGTACTTC
.,TRBV7-8,TRBJ2-6,.,CASSLQNSGANVLTF,TGTGCCAGCAGCTTACAGAACTCTGGGGCCAACGTCCTGACTTTC
.,TRBV5-5,TRBJ1-2,.,CASSLGLNYGYTF,TGTGCCAGCAGCTTAGGACTGAACTATGGCTACACCTTC